The 5 T cell receptor beta chains given below trace back to one sample, sequenced in a study of control samples from healthy donors and cancer patients. Profiling relied on immunoSEQ multiplex PCR, and the TCRdb table lists in-frame clones only, not all of them. This table holds 95,000 to 100,000 clones, 75% to 90% found once. The sequenced sample consisted of blood. The source of these receptors is a man aged 30 to 45 in good health.

The chain couples TRBV28 to TRBJ2-2; no reliable D call. Trimming left V 6 bases short and J 8 bases short, with 10 bases between. CDR1 is MDHEN and CDR2 is SYDVKM in the germline V gene. The CDR3 covers 12 residues. CDR3 sequence: CASSRLLGELFF. The CDR3 region has the DNA TGTGCCAGCAGCCGCCTTCTAGGGGAGCTGTTTTTT.

This clone was seen once. The chain recombines TRBV21-1 with TRBJ2-3. TRBV21-1 is recorded as a pseudogene. This CDR3 comprises 15 residues. CDR3 residues: CASSTVPLGPDTQYF. DNA for the CDR3: TGTGCCAGCAGCACAGTCCCGCTGGGACCAGATACGCAGTATTTT.

This clone has just one count. The chain couples TRBV5-6 to TRBJ2-3, with unresolved D. Germline CDR1 and CDR2: SGHDT and YYEEEE. Trimming shortened V by 1 base and J by 3 bases, and 9 bases separated the two germline ends. The CDR3 contains 14 residues. This CDR3 reads CASSLKLWTDTQYF. For the CDR3, the DNA is TGTGCCAGCAGCTTGAAGTTATGGACAGATACGCAGTATTTT.

The gene calls are TRBV4-2 and TRBJ1-5; D is unresolved. The CDR3 is 14 amino acids. Germline-derived CDR1 and CDR2 are LGHNA and YNFKEQ. The V gene lost 0 bases and the J gene lost 2 bases, with 5 bases spanning the gap. CDR3 DNA sequence: TGTGCCAGCAGCCAAGATCCAGGCAATCAGCCCCAGCATTTT. Protein: CASSQDPGNQPQHF.

Here the CDR3 reads CASSPGGGLAGGVETQYF. The CDR3 coding sequence is TGTGCCAGCAGCCCGGGAGGCGGACTAGCGGGAGGGGTTGAGACCCAGTACTTC. The genes are TRBV5-4 and TRBJ2-5; 15 bases line up with TRBD2. The CDR3 totals 18 residues. V lost 4 bases, J lost 5 bases, and 12 bases stayed unmatched. Germline CDR1 SGHNT, CDR2 YYREEE (reference sequence).